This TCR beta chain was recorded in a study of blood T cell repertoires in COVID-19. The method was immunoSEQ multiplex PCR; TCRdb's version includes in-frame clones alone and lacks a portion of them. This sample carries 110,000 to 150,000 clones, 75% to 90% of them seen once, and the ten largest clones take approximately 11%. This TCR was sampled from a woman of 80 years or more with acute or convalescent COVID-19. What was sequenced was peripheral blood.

Written as DNA, the CDR3 is TGTGCCAGCAGTAACGCGGGAATGAACTATGGCTACACCTTC. Its translation is CASSNAGMNYGYTF. The gene calls are TRBV6-5 and TRBJ1-2; no definite D call. The CDR3 covers 14 residues. The germline CDR1 and CDR2 sequences are MNHEY and SVGAGI. Trimming shortened V by 5 bases and J by 2 bases, and 12 bases separated the two germline ends.